This T cell receptor beta chain is drawn from a study of cytomegalovirus exposure and HLA in healthy donors (TCRdb year 2017). General notes on the study: An earlier analysis of roughly 500 of the donors reported 276 Gb of sequence data and 100 million to 120 million unique TCR beta sequences obtained from some 200 million T cells. In addition to the first cohort of approximately 650 subjects, a separate validation cohort of approximately 120 different subjects was used. Donor age, sex, ethnicity and CMV serostatus were compiled together with the repertoire data. The number of typed donors differed by locus: roughly 620-630 for A, B, C, DRB1 and DQB1; 522 for DQA1; approximately 600 for DPA1; and 450 to 480 for DPB1. The study combined high-throughput TCR immunosequencing, statistical association of individual TCRs with disease status, and machine learning to predict cytomegalovirus infection status. HLA typing included class I and class II loci at four-digit resolution. The study aimed to test whether signatures of past pathogen exposure could be identified by cataloging public T cell receptors. Of the roughly 410 genotyped donors, roughly 76% were placed in the genetic ancestry cluster associated with self-reported Caucasian donors. Roughly five DR-DQ haplotypes were handled as single units for association and clustering because linkage in the cohort was strong. A later analysis re-examined previously published TCR beta repertoires from roughly 720 donors and added high-resolution HLA genotyping to investigate patterns of TCR occurrence. In the later analysis, no new phenotypic data were used to find candidate immune exposures; instead, reliance was placed on TCR beta sequences and their occurrence across donors. Among almost 400 genotyped donors of the cohort, an average of about 240,000 unique TCR beta nucleotide sequences were sequenced per donor, roughly 20% of them non-productive. In an earlier analysis of about 590 of the donors, high-throughput TCR beta sequencing was used to judge whether each TCR beta V gene segment behaved as functional or pseudogenic. A later genetic analysis used genome-wide SNP genotypes for about three fifths of the 666 donors, treating that subset as a discovery cohort. An early release that covered roughly 600 HLA-typed donors contained 300 to 350 gigabases of sequencing data and approximately 85 million unique TCR sequences. The T cell repertoires of 666 subjects were profiled by immunosequencing and related to cytomegalovirus serostatus. Every discovery cohort repertoire had been produced on one sequencing platform.

The library came from the immunoSEQ multiplex PCR assay. For the multiplex PCR, a mixture combining 60 forward primers for TCR Vbeta segments and 13 reverse primers for TCR Jbeta segments was used. The CDR3 region of rearranged TCR beta genes was amplified from genomic DNA with a multiplex PCR assay. The amplified TCR beta libraries were sequenced on the Illumina HiSeq System as 87-base-pair reads. For the original study's pipeline: Across the 700 or so repertoires, a later analysis counted approximately 83 million unique TCR beta chains, about 10 million of which were shared by at least two donors. To remove PCR and sequencing errors, raw reads were error-corrected and collapsed into unique sequences using a nearest-neighbor algorithm that merged closely related sequences. V, D and J gene segments were assigned by aligning CDR3 sequences to IMGT reference sequences. Each retained sequence needed at least a six-nucleotide match to both a V gene segment and a J gene segment. Rearrangements were classified as productive when the CDR3 lacked stop codons and remained in frame with V and J, and all other rearrangements were classified as non-productive. Following IMGT convention, CDR3 was defined as the stretch from the second conserved V-encoded cysteine to the conserved J-encoded phenylalanine. In an earlier analysis of approximately 500 of the donors, sequences lacking an unambiguous match to a single V gene segment were excluded. In an earlier analysis of 587 of the donors, V segments were called functional above 56.7% productive rearrangements and were called segregating when the between-donor standard deviation exceeded 5%. A statistical classification framework was developed to diagnose cytomegalovirus status using the catalog of TCR beta chain sequences. A later analysis assigned V and J genes by comparing TCR nucleotide sequences with IMGT/GENE-DB human TR gene sequences. In a later analysis, CDR3 sequences and most-parsimonious VDJ recombination scenarios were assigned using the TCRdist pipeline. In a later analysis, each TCR beta chain was defined by its CDR3 amino acid sequence together with its V-gene family, and reads lacking a unique V-gene family were excluded. A later analysis removed 450 to 600 highly shared, low-generation-probability nucleotide sequences to deal with suspected cross-contamination and a sequencing artifact. For each public chain, a later analysis derived a clonal expansion index from normalized ranks of inferred template counts within each repertoire. In a later analysis, generation probabilities were computed with a VDJ recombination model fitted to out-of-frame rearrangements, and the resulting probabilities were checked against IGoR. A later analysis scored TCR-TCR, TCR-HLA and TCR-CMV co-occurrence with hypergeometric tests, applying a repertoire-size bias correction to TCR pairs. To estimate false discovery rates, a later analysis permuted the HLA or CMV assignments 20 times. In a later analysis, co-occurring TCRs were grouped using DBSCAN, with TCRdist sequence similarity added in when clustering inside HLA-allele-positive subsets. For co-occurrence clustering, repertoires with fewer than 30,000 or more than 120,000 public chains were excluded, along with a handful of repertoires with anomalous nucleotide sharing. TCRdb provides this immuneACCESS table in a form limited to in-frame rearrangements. Some clones are lacking; in checked studies, under half of them reflect an unresolved V gene, and why the rest are absent is not known. That table furnishes V, J and clone size, whereas the DNA furnished D and trimming. The sample has about 200,000 clones on record, around 83% of them singletons. The ten largest clones capture roughly 1.6% of the sample.

The cohort consisted of hundreds of healthy bone marrow donors. All cohort members were sampled while nominally healthy, although unrecorded immune exposures were likely present. The donor was CMV seronegative and was included in the group of a few hundred seronegative cohort members. Every donor gave a peripheral blood sample, and the peripheral blood mononuclear cells from that sample were used for TCR beta sequencing. Genomic DNA was extracted from the blood cell samples with the Qiagen DNeasy Blood Extraction Kit. Broad study findings and their caveats: Assigning TCR associations to individual alleles was difficult when HLA alleles, especially DR and DQ, strongly co-occurred. According to a later analysis, parvovirus B19, influenza, CMV and Epstein-Barr virus appeared linked to several top co-occurrence clusters. Because HLA typing was missing for some donors at each locus, association tests included only the typed subset. The presence/absence analyses assumed that sequencing depth was roughly uniform across donors, and that assumption may not be true. Because counts were too low, roughly 16 rarely observed V segments, including chromosome 9 orphons, were excluded from the earlier analysis of 587 of the donors. Only TCR beta chains were sequenced in this cohort, and the absence of alpha or paired-chain data limited detectable features. Most CMV-associated TCR beta chains appeared to be HLA-restricted in a later analysis, and the HLA associations seemed to be driven largely by CMV exposure. CMV serostatus was the only immune exposure information available for the cohort. A later analysis associated around 16,000 TCR beta sequences with specific HLA alleles at a false discovery rate of 0.05. Most TCR sequences were seen in very few donors, while some public TCRs were found in many individuals. According to a later genetic analysis, donors in an Asian-associated ancestry cluster had fewer N-insertions in productive TCRs than the approximately 650-donor mean. The classifier was reported to diagnose cytomegalovirus status with high specificity and sensitivity in both the original cohort and the validation cohort. A group of highly shared sequence variants was considered likely to be a technical artifact of the sequencing pipeline. A few of the identified cytomegalovirus-associated TCR beta chains were confirmed in vitro to be specific for cytomegalovirus antigens. It was suggested by the authors that the approach could potentially be generalized to other disease states and immunological phenotypes. A further reported finding was that TCR beta sequences accurately predicted the HLA-A and HLA-B alleles for most subjects in the first cohort. According to a later analysis, TCR association rates differed among HLA loci, with DRB1 alleles showing the most associated TCRs and HLA-C alleles showing the fewest. A total of 164 TCR beta chains were listed by the study as associated with cytomegalovirus. In a later genetic analysis, a missense DCLRE1C variant was associated with V-gene and J-gene trimming of TCR beta chains, and the association was replicated in an independent cohort. Linkage disequilibrium might explain the correlated functional status among segregating V segments, but an unknown experimental factor could not be ruled out. In a later analysis, HLA-associated TCR beta chains showed more clonal expansion and lower generation probabilities than non-associated chains that were equally common. Broadly in line with IMGT annotations, most TCR beta V segments showed up in productive rearrangements about 90% or about 30% of the time in an earlier analysis of 450 to 600 of the donors.

About this clone: Its target antigen remains unknown. No much larger clone is present one base from it, and per-base qualities are unavailable.

Specimen: PBMCs. This TCR came from a young woman in good health and CMV-seronegative.

The nucleotides read TGCGCCAGCAGCCGTACTAGCGGGGCCAATGAGCAGTTCTTC. Its protein product is CASSRTSGANEQFF. In this chain, TRBV5-1 is recombined with TRBJ2-1; a stretch of 10 junction bases matches TRBD2. Trimming takes 4 bases off V and 6 bases off J; junction bases not matched to a gene: 4. The CDR3 contains 14 residues, cysteine and phenylalanine counted. CDR3 DNA only is kept here, 42 bases in frame from base 1. CDR1 and CDR2 are read off the germline V gene as SGHRS and YFSETQ.